The sequence of this T cell receptor (gamma chain) was determined in a study of Vδ1+ human thymocytes. General study findings and limits: Thymic TRG and TRD repertoires appeared highly polyclonal, with Gaussian CDR3 length distributions.

Extracted RNA was reverse transcribed into cDNA. Pooled V-gene forward primers with one constant-region reverse primer generated the CDR3 amplicons by multiplex PCR. TCRdb re-processed the multiplex PCR reads using CATT. The sample contains 30,000 to 45,000 gamma-chain clones, 20% to 25% of which appear only once. Comments on this clone: Its specificity is unknown.

Sorted Vdelta1+ thymocytes were about 96% to 99.6% pure. CDR1 and CDR2 from the germline V gene are GITISATS and ISYDGTV (reference sequence). V lost 0 bases, J lost 6 bases, and 11 bases stayed unmatched. The CDR3 is 15 residues long. Sequencing was performed on Vdelta1+ gamma-delta thymocytes from the thymus. As for subset: FACS-sorted CD3+ TCRalphabeta- TCRVdelta1+ TCRVdelta2- thymocytes. The origin of this receptor is a girl under two years old who had congenital heart surgery. The J gene is TRGJ1 or TRGJ2, the V gene TRGV9. The CDR3 sequence: CALWEVSPLGYKKLF. Written as DNA, the CDR3 is TGTGCCTTGTGGGAGGTGTCCCCGTTGGGTTATAAGAAACTCTTT.